This T cell receptor (beta chain) appears in the sequencing data of a study of blood T cell repertoires in COVID-19. At the level of the study: Sites across the United States, Italy and Spain contributed samples from acute and convalescent COVID-19.

In the authors' methods: From reference gene primer amplification, estimates of nucleated cell counts were derived. Measured with immunoSEQ multiplex PCR; TCRdb has only the in-frame clones, and not every one. The D gene and trimming were derived from the DNA, and the V and J assignments and clone size from that table. The sample has 200,000 to 250,000 clones, 70% to 85% seen once. Seattle patients were enrolled while actively infected and followed longitudinally. This CDR3 contains 14 residues. CDR1 is ENHRY and CDR2 is SYGVKD in the germline V gene. Trimming shortened V by 7 bases and J by 8 bases, and 17 bases separated the two germline ends.

The clonotype originates from a woman older than 75 with COVID-19, enrolled during active disease. The J gene is TRBJ1-4, the V gene TRBV10-3; TRBD1 is a possible D gene (5 bases). The sample comprised peripheral blood. The CDR3 coding sequence is TGTGCCATCAAGCCGGGGGACGGTTGGGAAAAACTGTTTTTT. Residues: CAIKPGDGWEKLFF.